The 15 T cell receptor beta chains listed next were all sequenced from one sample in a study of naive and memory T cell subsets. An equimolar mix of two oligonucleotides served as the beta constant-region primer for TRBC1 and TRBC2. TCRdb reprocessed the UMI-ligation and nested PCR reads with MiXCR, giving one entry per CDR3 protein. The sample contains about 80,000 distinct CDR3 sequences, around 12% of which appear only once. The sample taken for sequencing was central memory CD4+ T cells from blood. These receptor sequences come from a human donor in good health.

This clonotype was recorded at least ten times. The CDR3 sequence is CASSQGATPGKLPLAKNIQYF. The CDR3 bases are TGCGCCAGCAGCCAAGGGGCGACCCCCGGGAAGTTACCCCTGGCCAAAAACATTCAGTACTTC. V is TRBV4-1 and J is TRBJ2-4; the D gene is possibly TRBD2 (5 bases). Trimming cost V 1 base and J 1 base, with 26 bases left between them. The CDR3 has 21 amino acids. The V gene's germline CDR1 is MGHRA and CDR2 YSYEKL.

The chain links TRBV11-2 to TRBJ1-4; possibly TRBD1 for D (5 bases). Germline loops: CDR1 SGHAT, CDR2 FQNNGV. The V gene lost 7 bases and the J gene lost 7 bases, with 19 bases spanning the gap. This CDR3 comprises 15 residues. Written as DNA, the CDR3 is TGTGCCAGCACCCTGGTCGGGCAGGGAGGTGAAAAACTGTTTTTT. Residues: CASTLVGQGGEKLFF.

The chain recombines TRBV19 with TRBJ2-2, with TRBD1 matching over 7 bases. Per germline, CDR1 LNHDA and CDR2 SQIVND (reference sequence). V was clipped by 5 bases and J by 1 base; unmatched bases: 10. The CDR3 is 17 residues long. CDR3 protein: CASSAETWTGNTGELFF. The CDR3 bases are TGTGCCAGTAGTGCCGAGACTTGGACAGGGAACACCGGGGAGCTGTTTTTT.

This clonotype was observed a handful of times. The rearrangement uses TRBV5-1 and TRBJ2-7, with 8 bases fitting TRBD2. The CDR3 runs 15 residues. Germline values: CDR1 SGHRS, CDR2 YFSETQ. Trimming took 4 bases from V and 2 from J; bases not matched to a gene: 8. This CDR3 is CASSVGSGAAYEQYF. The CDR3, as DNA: TGCGCCAGCAGCGTTGGTAGCGGGGCAGCCTACGAGCAGTACTTC.

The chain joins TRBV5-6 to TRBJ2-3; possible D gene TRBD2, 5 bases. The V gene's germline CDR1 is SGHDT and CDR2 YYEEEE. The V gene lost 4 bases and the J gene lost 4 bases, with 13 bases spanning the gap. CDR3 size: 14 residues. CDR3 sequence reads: CASSSSSEADTQYF. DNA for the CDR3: TGTGCCAGCAGCAGCTCTTCGGAGGCAGATACGCAGTATTTT.

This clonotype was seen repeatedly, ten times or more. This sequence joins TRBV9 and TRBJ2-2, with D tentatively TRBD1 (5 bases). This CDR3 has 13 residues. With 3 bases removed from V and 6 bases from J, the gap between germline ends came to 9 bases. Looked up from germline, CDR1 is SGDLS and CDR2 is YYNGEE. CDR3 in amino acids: CASSGRVSGELFF. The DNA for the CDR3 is TGTGCCAGCAGCGGCAGGGTCTCCGGGGAGCTGTTTTTT.

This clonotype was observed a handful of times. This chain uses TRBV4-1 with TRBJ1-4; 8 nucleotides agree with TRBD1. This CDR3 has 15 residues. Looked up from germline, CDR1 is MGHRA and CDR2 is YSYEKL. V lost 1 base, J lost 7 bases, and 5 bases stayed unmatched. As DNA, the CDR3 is TGCGCCAGCAGCCAAGTCGGACAGGGAAGTGAAAAACTGTTTTTT. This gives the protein CASSQVGQGSEKLFF.

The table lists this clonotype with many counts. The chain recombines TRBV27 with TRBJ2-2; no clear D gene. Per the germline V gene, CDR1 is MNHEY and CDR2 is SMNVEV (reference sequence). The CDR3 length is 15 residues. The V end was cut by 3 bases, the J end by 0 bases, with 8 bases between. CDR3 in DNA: TGTGCCAGCAGTTTCGCAGACGCGAACACCGGGGAGCTGTTTTTT. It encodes CASSFADANTGELFF.

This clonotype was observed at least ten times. CDR3 in amino acids: CASSRTGNDQPQHF. For the CDR3, the DNA is TGTGCCAGCAGCAGGACAGGGAACGATCAGCCCCAGCATTTT. The chain combines TRBV7-2 with TRBJ1-5; 8 positions agree with TRBD1. Trimming cost V 5 bases and J 5 bases; bases outside gene matches: 5. CDR1 is SGHTA and CDR2 is FQGNSA in the germline V gene. The CDR3 spans 14 residues.

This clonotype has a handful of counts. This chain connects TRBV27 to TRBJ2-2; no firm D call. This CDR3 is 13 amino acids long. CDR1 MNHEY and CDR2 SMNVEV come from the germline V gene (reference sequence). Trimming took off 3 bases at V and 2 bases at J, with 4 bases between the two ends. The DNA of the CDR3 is TGTGCCAGCAGTTTGGCCAACACCGGGGAGCTGTTTTTT. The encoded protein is CASSLANTGELFF.

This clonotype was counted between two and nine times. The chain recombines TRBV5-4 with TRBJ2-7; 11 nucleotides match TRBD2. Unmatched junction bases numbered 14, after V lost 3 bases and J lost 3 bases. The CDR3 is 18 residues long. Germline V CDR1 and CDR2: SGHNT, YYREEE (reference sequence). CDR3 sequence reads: CASSSGLAGRKNVYEQYF. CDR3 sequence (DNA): TGTGCCAGCAGCTCCGGACTAGCGGGCAGAAAAAACGTCTACGAGCAGTACTTC.

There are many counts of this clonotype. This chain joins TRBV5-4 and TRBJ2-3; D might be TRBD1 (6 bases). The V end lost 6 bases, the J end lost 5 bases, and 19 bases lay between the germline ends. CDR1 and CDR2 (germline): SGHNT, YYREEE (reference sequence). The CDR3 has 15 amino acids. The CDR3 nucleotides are TGTGCCAGCACCAAGACGCGGACAGAGGGAGATACGCAGTATTTT. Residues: CASTKTRTEGDTQYF.

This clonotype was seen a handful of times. The CDR3 DNA is TGTGCCAGCAGGGTTCCCGGGTCGGATACGCAGTATTTT. This sequence encodes CASRVPGSDTQYF. The chain couples TRBV28 to TRBJ2-3; D not resolved. The CDR3 has 13 residues. Germline values: CDR1 MDHEN, CDR2 SYDVKM. V was shortened by 6 bases and J by 6 bases, with 13 bases between the two germline ends.

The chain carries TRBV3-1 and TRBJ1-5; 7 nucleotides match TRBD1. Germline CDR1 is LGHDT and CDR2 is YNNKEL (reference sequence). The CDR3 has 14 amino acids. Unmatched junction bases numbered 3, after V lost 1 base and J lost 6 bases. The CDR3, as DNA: TGTGCCAGCAGCCAAGCCACAGGGGCTCAGCCCCAGCATTTT. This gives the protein CASSQATGAQPQHF.

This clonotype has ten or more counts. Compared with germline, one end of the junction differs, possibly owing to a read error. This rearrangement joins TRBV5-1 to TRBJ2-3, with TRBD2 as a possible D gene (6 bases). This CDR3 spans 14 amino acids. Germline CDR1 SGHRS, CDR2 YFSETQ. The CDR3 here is CASSLASGTDTQYF. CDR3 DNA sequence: TGTGCCAGCAGTTTGGCTAGCGGCACAGATACGCAGTATTTT.